A single T cell receptor beta chain is shown here with its context. At one boundary the junction diverges from the germline segment, which might be a read error. Primed by a sample-barcoded 5' primer and a J-beta primer mix, a second PCR proceeded for about 7 to 11 cycles. TCRdb re-called the 5' RACE reads through MiXCR, storing one row per CDR3 protein. The table has around 520,000 distinct CDR3 sequences, about 28% seen once. The sample originates from a study of blood T cells in healthy people across ages. The V gene's germline CDR1 is DFQATT and CDR2 SNEGSKA (reference sequence). The CDR3 is 19 residues long. In addition, the sample was reused for a study of T cells of mothers and their children.

The source material was blood. The clonotype was recovered from a boy aged 2 to 10 in good health. V usage is TRBV20-1 and J usage is TRBJ2-1; TRBD1 aligns across 7 bases. CDR3 in amino acids: CSARDAQGLNVYPYNEQFF. As DNA, the CDR3 is TGCAGTGCAAGAGACGCACAGGGGCTTAACGTGTACCCATACAATGAGCAGTTCTTC.